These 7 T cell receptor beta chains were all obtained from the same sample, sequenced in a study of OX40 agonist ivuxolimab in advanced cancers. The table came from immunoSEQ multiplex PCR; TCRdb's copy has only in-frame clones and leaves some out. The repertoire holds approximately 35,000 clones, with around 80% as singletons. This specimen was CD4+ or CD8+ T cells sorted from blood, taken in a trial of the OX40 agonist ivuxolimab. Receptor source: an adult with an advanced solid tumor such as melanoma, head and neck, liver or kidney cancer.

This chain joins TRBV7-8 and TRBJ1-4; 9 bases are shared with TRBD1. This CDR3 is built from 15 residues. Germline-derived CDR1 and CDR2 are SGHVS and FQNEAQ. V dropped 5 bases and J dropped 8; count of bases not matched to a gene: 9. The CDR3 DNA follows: TGTGCCAGCAGCGACCGGGACAGGGTGCGCGAAAAACTGTTTTTT. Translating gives CASSDRDRVREKLFF.

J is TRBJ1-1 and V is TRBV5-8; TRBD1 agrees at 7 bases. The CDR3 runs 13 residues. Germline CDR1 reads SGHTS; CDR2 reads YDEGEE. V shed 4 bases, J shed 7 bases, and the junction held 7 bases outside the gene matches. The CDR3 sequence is CASSPGQLLEAFF. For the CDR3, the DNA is TGTGCCAGCAGCCCGGGACAGTTACTTGAAGCTTTCTTT.

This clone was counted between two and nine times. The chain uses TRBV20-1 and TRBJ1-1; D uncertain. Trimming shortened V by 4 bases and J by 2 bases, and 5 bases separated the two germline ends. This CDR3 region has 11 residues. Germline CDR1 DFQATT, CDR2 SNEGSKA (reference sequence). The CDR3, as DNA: TGCAGTGCTATGGGCAACACTGAAGCTTTCTTT. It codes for CSAMGNTEAFF.

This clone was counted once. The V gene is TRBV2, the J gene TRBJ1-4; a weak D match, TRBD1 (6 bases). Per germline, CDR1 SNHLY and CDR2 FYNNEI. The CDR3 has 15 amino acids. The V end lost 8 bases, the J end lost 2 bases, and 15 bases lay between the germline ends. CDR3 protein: CASWQGTGTNEKLFF. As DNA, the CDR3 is TGTGCCAGCTGGCAGGGGACTGGGACTAATGAAAAACTGTTTTTT.

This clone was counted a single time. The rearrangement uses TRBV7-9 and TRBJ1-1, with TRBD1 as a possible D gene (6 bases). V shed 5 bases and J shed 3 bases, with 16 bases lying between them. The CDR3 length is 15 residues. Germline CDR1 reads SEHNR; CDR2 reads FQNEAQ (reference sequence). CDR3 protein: CASSPRDKGYTEAFF. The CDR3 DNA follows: TGTGCCAGCAGCCCGCGGGACAAGGGCTACACTGAAGCTTTCTTT.

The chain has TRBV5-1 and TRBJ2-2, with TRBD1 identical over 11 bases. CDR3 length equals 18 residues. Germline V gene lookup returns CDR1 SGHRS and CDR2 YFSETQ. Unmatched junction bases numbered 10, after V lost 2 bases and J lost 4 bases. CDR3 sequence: CASSFPRGQGASTGELFF. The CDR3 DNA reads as TGCGCCAGCAGCTTCCCTCGAGGACAGGGGGCGTCCACCGGGGAGCTGTTTTTT.

The CDR3 loop is CASSVGQSSYEQYF. CDR3 in DNA: TGTGCCAGCAGCGTAGGACAAAGCTCCTACGAGCAGTACTTC. This sequence joins TRBV9 and TRBJ2-7; D unclear. The V gene lost 0 bases and the J gene lost 0 bases, with 7 bases spanning the gap. The CDR3 length is 14 residues. Germline V gene sequence: CDR1 SGDLS, CDR2 YYNGEE.